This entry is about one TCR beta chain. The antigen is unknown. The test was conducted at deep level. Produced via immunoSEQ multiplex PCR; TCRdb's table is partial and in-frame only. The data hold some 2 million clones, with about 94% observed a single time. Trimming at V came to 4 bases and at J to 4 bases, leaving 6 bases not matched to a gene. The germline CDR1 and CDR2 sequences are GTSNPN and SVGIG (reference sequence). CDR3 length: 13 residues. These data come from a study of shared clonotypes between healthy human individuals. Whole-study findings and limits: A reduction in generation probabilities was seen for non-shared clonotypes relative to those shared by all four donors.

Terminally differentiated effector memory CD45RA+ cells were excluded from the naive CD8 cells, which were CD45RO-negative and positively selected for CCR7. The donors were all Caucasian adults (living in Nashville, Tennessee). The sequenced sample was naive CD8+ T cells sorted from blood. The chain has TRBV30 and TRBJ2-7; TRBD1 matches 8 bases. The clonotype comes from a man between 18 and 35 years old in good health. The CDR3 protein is CAWMETGVYEQYF. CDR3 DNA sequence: TGTGCCTGGATGGAGACAGGGGTGTACGAGCAGTACTTC.